Described below is a single T cell receptor (beta chain) sequence and its context. This record belongs to a study of blood T cell repertoires in COVID-19. This table comes from immunoSEQ multiplex PCR, and its TCRdb copy is limited to in-frame clones, with some not included. The table includes nearly 110,000 clones, approximately 88% detected once. What was sequenced was peripheral blood. The clonotype originates from a man between 45 and 60 years old with active or convalescent COVID-19.

As DNA, the CDR3 is TGTGCCAGCAGCCAGGATACTCTCGGAAACACCATATATTTT. Amino acid sequence: CASSQDTLGNTIYF. This sequence joins TRBV7-9 and TRBJ1-3; D uncertain. CDR1 SEHNR and CDR2 FQNEAQ come from the germline V gene (reference sequence). The CDR3 runs 14 residues. Trimming took off 5 bases at V and 4 bases at J, with 12 bases between the two ends.